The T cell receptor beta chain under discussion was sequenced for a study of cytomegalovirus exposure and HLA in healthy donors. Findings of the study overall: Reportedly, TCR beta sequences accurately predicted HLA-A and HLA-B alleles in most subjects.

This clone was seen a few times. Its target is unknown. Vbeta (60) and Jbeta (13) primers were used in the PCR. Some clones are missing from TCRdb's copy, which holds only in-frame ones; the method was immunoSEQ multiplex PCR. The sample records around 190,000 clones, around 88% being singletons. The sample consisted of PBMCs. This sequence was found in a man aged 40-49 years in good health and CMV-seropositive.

The CDR3 DNA reads TGCAGCGTTGAAGTGGAGGGGAGCCTCACCGGGGAGCTGTTTTTT. This sequence encodes CSVEVEGSLTGELFF. The chain carries TRBV29-1 and TRBJ2-2, with TRBD2 as a possible D gene (6 bases). Germline CDR1 reads SQVTM; CDR2 reads ANQGSEA. The CDR3 is 15 residues long. V was shortened by 1 base and J by 4 bases, with 13 bases between the two germline ends.